The present TCR beta chain was sequenced within a study of T cell repertoires in cytomegalovirus infection. Study overall: Public TCR beta signatures marked donors with CMV infection and the matching HLA.

A note on this clonotype: Its antigen is unidentified.

TCRdb re-called the reads through MiXCR, storing one row per CDR3 protein. The data show 700,000 to 900,000 distinct CDR3 sequences, 25% to 35% seen once. Germline-derived CDR1 and CDR2 are SEHNR and FQNEAQ (reference sequence). Trimming took 5 bases from V and 10 from J, leaving 12 bases between them. This CDR3 region has 12 residues. Sequenced here: cultured CD8+ T cells from PBMCs, sampled from culture after CMV antigen stimulation. This receptor was identified in a human donor in good health (CMV status not recorded). Some clones in this sample may be carry-over from other donors' samples. The chain couples TRBV7-9 to TRBJ2-1; D might be TRBD2 (6 bases). The DNA of the CDR3 is TGTGCCAGCAGCGCCCCTGCGGGAGAGCAGTTCTTC. Encoded protein: CASSAPAGEQFF.